This T cell receptor beta chain derives from a study of vaccination effects on CD4 cells after COVID-19. Study information: BNT162b2 vaccine or mRNA-1273 vaccine was given to participants in two doses.

In the case of this clone: Antigen specificity is unknown.

With the ViraFEST assay, the study expanded antigen-specific CD4+ T cells using viral peptide pools, then sequenced them. Following culture for approximately ten days, CD4+ T cells were isolated. Prior SARS-CoV-2 infection was absent in the vaccine recipients, as shown by negative nucleocapsid antibodies. Half the medium was replaced with IL-2 medium on days 3 and 7. The method was immunoSEQ multiplex PCR; TCRdb's version includes in-frame clones alone and lacks a portion of them. The data hold 20,000 to 25,000 clones, with about three quarters observed a single time. Germline CDR1 and CDR2: MGHRA and YSYEKL. There are 14 residues in the CDR3. After removal of 4 bases from V and 4 bases from J, the junction contained 6 bases not matched to a gene.

Sequencing used CD4+ T cells from PBMCs cultured with HCoV-229E spike peptides, obtained before COVID-19 vaccination. This receptor was identified in a human donor who received a COVID-19 vaccine. The V call is TRBV4-1, the J call TRBJ1-2; the match to TRBD1 covers 7 bases. CDR3 DNA sequence: TGCGCCAGCAGCCCGGGGGGACAGAGCTATGGCTACACCTTC. The encoded protein is CASSPGGQSYGYTF.